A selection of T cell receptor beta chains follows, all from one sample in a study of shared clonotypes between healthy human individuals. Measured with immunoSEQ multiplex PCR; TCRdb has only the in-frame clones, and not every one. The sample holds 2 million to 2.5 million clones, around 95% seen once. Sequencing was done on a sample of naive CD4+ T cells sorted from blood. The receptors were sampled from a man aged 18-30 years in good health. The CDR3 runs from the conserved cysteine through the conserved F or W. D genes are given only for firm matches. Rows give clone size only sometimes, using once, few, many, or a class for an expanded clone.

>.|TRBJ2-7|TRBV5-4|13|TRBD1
CASSRQGSYEQYF
TGTGCCAGCAGCCGACAGGGAAGCTACGAGCAGTACTTC
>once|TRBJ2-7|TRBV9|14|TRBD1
CASSVAGQGYEQYF
TGTGCCAGCAGCGTAGCGGGACAGGGCTACGAGCAGTACTTC
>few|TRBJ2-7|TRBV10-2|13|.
CASSPGQTYEQYF
TGCGCCAGCAGCCCGGGACAAACCTACGAGCAGTACTTC
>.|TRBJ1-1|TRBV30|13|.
CAWSEDTYTEAFF
TGTGCCTGGTCTGAGGACACGTACACTGAAGCTTTCTTT
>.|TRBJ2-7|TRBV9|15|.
CASSVEGQGAYEQYF
TGTGCCAGCAGCGTAGAGGGGCAGGGTGCCTACGAGCAGTACTTC
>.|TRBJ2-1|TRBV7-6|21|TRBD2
CASSPNSPGLAGVVSYNEQFF
TGTGCCAGCAGCCCCAACTCGCCCGGACTAGCGGGAGTAGTTTCCTACAATGAGCAGTTCTTC
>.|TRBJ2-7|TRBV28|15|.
CASSLLGASSYEQYF
TGTGCCAGCAGTTTATTAGGGGCCAGTAGCTACGAGCAGTACTTC
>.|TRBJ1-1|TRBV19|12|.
CASSMGHSNAFF
TGTGCCAGTAGTATGGGGCACAGTAACGCTTTCTTT
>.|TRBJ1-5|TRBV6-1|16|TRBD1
CASSERDRGVNQPQHF
TGTGCCAGCAGTGAGCGGGACAGGGGGGTAAATCAGCCCCAGCATTTT
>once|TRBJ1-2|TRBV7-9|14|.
CASSLGTRDYGYTF
TGTGCCAGCAGCTTAGGGACAAGGGACTATGGCTACACCTTC
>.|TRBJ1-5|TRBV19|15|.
CASSIEGTLNQPQHF
TGTGCCAGTAGTATAGAGGGGACACTCAATCAGCCCCAGCATTTT
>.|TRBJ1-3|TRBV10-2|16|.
CASSEVTPGSGNTIYF
TGCGCCAGCAGTGAAGTGACTCCGGGCTCTGGAAACACCATATATTTT
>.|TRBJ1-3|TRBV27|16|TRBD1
CASSPDRGSSGNTIYF
TGTGCCAGCAGTCCCGACAGGGGTAGCTCTGGAAACACCATATATTTT
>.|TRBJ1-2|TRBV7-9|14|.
CASSLAEINYGYTF
TGTGCCAGCAGCCTCGCGGAGATTAACTATGGCTACACCTTC
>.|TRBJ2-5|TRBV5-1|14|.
CASSLGTGEETQYF
TGCGCCAGCAGCTTGGGGACTGGCGAAGAGACCCAGTACTTC
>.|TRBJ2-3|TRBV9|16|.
CASSPPWGQGTDTQYF
TGTGCCAGCAGCCCCCCCTGGGGGCAGGGGACAGATACGCAGTATTTT
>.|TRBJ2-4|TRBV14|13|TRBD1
CASSLQGANIQYF
TGTGCCAGCAGCCTCCAGGGGGCAAACATTCAGTACTTC
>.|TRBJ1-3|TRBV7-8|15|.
CASSLGAAERTTIYF
TGTGCCAGCAGCTTAGGGGCAGCCGAGCGGACTACCATATATTTT
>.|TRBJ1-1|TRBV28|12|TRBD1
CASSQGAKVAFF
TGTGCCAGCAGTCAGGGGGCCAAGGTGGCTTTCTTT
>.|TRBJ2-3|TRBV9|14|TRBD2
CASRGTSGTDTQYF
TGTGCCAGCAGAGGGACTAGCGGCACAGATACGCAGTATTTT
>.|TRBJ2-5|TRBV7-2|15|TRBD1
CASSLDRGGKETQYF
TGTGCCAGCAGCCTGGACAGGGGGGGGAAGGAGACCCAGTACTTC
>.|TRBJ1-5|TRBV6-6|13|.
CASSGQYNQPQHF
TGTGCCAGCAGTGGGCAGTACAATCAGCCCCAGCATTTT
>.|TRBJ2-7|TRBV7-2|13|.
CASSLALDYEQYF
TGTGCCAGCAGCTTAGCACTAGACTACGAGCAGTACTTC
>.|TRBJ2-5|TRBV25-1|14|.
CASSEAGRAFSQYF
TGTGCCAGCAGTGAGGCGGGCAGGGCATTTTCCCAGTACTTC
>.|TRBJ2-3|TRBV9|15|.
CASSGGGMSTDTQYF
TGTGCCAGCAGCGGAGGCGGGATGAGCACAGATACGCAGTATTTT
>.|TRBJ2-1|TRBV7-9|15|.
CASSLVEVRVNEQFF
TGTGCCAGCAGCTTAGTGGAGGTTAGGGTCAATGAGCAGTTCTTC
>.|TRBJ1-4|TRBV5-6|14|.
CASSLGQRGEKLFF
TGTGCCAGCAGCTTGGGACAGCGGGGTGAAAAACTGTTTTTT
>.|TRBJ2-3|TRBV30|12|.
CAWSQKGDTQYF
TGTGCCTGGAGTCAAAAAGGAGATACGCAGTATTTT
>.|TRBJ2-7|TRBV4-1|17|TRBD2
CASSPGVSGGAIDEQYF
TGCGCCAGCAGCCCAGGAGTTAGCGGGGGGGCAATTGACGAGCAGTACTTC
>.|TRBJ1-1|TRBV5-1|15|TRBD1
CASSLAGTGGTEAFF
TGCGCCAGCAGCTTGGCCGGGACAGGGGGAACTGAAGCTTTCTTT